The clone carrying this T cell receptor beta chain was detected only a few times. Its cognate antigen is unknown. Peptide-pool stimulation followed by sequencing identified expanded antigen-specific CD4+ clonotypes in the ViraFEST assay. Scientists isolated CD4+ T cells after a roughly ten-day culture period ended. Each culture well received about 1.8 million PBMC. These cells were then cultured in IMDM with 10 IU/ml IL-2 and roughly 10 ug/ml peptides. In the cultures, half the medium was exchanged for IL-2 medium on days 3 and 7. Clones were read by immunoSEQ multiplex PCR, and TCRdb kept only the in-frame ones, dropping some. The sample includes about 54,000 clones, 65% to 90% of them seen just once. This sample was included in a study of vaccination effects on CD4 cells after COVID-19. Study information: Each person got two doses of an mRNA SARS-CoV-2 vaccine, BNT162b2 or mRNA-1273.

Study-wide points: The study found marked clonal contraction of infection- and vaccine-induced clones late after vaccination.

V was shortened by 5 bases and J by 1 base, with 11 bases between the two germline ends. Looked up from germline, CDR1 is KGHSH and CDR2 is LQKENI. This CDR3 has 14 residues. The source of this sequence is a human donor who received a COVID-19 vaccine. The chain is built from TRBV18 and TRBJ1-1, with D possibly TRBD1 on 5 matching bases. This material consisted of CD4+ T cells from PBMCs cultured with HCoV-229E spike peptides, taken before COVID-19 vaccination. CDR3 coding DNA: TGTGCCAGCTCAGCGGACGGGACGAACACTGAAGCTTTCTTT. This gives the protein CASSADGTNTEAFF.